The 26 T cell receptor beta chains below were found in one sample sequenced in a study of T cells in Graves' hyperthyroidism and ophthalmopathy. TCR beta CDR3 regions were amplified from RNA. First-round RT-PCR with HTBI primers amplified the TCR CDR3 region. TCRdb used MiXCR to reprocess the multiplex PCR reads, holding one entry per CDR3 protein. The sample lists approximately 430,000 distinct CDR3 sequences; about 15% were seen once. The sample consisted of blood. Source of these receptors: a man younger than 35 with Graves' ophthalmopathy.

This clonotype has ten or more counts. The CDR3 DNA reads as TGTGCCAGCAGGCGGGAGCCAGATTACGCGTTCTTC. Translation: CASRREPDYAFF. This chain connects TRBV6-1 to TRBJ2-1; 7 bases line up with TRBD2. Per germline, CDR1 MNHNS and CDR2 SASEGT. The J segment lost 15 bases and the V segment lost 6 bases, leaving 11 bases of the junction unmatched. The CDR3 is 12 residues long.

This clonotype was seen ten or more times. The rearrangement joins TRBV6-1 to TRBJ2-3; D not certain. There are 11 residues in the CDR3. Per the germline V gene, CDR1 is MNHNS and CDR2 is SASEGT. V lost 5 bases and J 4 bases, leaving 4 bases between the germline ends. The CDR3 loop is CASSYADTQYF. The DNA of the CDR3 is TGTGCCAGCAGTTACGCAGATACGCAGTATTTT.

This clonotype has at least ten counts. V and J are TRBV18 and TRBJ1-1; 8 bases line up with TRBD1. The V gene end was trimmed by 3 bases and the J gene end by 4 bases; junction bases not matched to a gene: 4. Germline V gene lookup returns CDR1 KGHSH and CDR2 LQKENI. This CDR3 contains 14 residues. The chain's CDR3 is CASSPGQDGTEAFF. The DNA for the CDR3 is TGTGCCAGCTCACCGGGACAGGATGGCACTGAAGCTTTCTTT.

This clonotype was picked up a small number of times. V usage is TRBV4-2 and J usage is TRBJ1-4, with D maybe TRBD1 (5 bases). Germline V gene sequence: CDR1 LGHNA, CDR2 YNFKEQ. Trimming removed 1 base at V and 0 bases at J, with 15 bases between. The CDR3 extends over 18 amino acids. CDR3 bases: TGTGCCAGCAGCCAAGGCACGGCCGTGACAGCAACTAATGAAAAACTGTTTTTT. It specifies CASSQGTAVTATNEKLFF.

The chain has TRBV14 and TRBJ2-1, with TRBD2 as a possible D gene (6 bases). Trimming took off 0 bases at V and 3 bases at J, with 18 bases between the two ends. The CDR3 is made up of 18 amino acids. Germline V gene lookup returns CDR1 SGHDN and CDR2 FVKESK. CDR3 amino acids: CASSQEPLGRSLYNEQFF. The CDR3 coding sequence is TGTGCCAGCAGCCAAGAACCCCTTGGGAGGTCCCTCTACAATGAGCAGTTCTTC.

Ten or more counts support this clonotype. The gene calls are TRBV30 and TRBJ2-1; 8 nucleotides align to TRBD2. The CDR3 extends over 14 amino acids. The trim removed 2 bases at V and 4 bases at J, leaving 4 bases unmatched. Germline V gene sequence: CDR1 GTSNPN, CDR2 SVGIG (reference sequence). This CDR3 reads CAWSPGLGYNEQFF. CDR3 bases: TGTGCCTGGAGTCCGGGACTAGGGTACAATGAGCAGTTCTTC.

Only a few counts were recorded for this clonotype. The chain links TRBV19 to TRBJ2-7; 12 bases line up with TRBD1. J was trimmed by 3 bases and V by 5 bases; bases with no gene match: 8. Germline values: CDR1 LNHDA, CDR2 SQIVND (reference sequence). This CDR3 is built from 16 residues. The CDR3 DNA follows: TGTGCCAGTAGTTACCAAGGGACAGGGGGCCTCTACGAGCAGTACTTC. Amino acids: CASSYQGTGGLYEQYF.

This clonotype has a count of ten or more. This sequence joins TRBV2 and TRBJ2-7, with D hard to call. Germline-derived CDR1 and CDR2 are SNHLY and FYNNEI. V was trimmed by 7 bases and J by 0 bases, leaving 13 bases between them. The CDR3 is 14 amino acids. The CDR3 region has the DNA TGTGCCAGCATTAGGGCACAGAGCTCCTACGAGCAGTACTTC. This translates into CASIRAQSSYEQYF. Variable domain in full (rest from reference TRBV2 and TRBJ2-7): EPEVTQTPSHQVTQMGQEVILRCVPISNHLYFYWYRQILGQKVEFLVSFYNNEISEKSEIFDDQFSVERPDGSNFTLKIRSTKLEDSAMYFCASIRAQSSYEQYFGPGTRLTVT.

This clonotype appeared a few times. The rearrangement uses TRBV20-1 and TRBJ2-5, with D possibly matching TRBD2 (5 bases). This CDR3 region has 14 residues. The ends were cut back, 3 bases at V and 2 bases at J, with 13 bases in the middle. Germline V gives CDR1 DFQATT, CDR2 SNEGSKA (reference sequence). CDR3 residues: CSASPRRGQETQYF. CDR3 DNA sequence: TGCAGTGCTAGCCCTCGCCGGGGACAAGAGACCCAGTACTTC.

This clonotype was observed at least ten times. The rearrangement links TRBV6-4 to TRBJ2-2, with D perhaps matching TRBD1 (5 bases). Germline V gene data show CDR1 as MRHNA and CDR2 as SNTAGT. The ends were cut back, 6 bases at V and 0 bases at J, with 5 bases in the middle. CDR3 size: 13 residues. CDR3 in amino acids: CASSRANTGELFF. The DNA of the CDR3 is TGTGCCAGCAGCAGGGCGAACACCGGGGAGCTGTTTTTT.

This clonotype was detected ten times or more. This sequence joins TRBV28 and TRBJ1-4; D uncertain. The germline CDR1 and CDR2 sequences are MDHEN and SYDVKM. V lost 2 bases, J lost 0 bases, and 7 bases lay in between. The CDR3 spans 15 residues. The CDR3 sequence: CASSLTRATNEKLFF. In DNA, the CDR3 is TGTGCCAGCAGTTTAACGCGGGCAACTAATGAAAAACTGTTTTTT.

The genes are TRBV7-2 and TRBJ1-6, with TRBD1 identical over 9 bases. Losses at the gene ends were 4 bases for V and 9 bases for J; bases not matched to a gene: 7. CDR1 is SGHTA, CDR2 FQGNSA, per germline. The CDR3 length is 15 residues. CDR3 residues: CASSSSRDRVSPLHF. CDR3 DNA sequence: TGTGCCAGCAGCTCCTCCCGGGACAGGGTTTCACCCCTCCACTTT.

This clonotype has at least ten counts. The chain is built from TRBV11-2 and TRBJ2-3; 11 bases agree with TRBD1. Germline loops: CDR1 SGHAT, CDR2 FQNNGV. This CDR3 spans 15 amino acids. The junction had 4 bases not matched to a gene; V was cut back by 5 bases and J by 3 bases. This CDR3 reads CASSLGQGATDTQYF. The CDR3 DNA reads TGTGCCAGCAGCCTCGGACAGGGGGCAACAGATACGCAGTATTTT.

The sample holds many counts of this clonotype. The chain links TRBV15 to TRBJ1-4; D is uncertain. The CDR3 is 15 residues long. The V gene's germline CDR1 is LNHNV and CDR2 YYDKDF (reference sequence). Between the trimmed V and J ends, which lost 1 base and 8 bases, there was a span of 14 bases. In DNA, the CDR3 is TGTGCCACCAGCAGAGGCCCTGGCGGTAGAGAAAAACTGTTTTTT. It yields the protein CATSRGPGGREKLFF.

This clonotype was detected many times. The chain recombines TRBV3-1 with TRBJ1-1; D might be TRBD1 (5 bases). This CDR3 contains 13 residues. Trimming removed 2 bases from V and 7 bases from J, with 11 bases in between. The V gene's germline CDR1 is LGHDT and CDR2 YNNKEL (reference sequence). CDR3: CASSQTRGLEAFF. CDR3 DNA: TGTGCCAGCAGCCAAACCCGGGGACTTGAAGCTTTCTTT.

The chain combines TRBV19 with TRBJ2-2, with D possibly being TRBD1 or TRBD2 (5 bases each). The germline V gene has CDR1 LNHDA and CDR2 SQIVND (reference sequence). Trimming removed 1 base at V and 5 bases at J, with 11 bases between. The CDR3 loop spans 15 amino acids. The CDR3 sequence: CASSIVGAGTGELFF. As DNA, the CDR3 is TGTGCCAGTAGTATAGTAGGGGCGGGTACCGGGGAGCTGTTTTTT.

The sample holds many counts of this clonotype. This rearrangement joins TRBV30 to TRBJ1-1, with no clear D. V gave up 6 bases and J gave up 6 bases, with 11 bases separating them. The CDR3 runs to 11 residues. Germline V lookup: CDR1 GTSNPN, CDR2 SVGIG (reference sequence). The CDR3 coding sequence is TGTGCCTGCCATGCGGCCCCTGAAGCTTTCTTT. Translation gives CACHAAPEAFF.

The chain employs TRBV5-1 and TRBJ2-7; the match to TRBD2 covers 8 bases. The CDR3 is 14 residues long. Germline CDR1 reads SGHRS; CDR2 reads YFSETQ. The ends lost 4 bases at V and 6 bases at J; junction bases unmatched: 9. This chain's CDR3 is CASSPGGAPLEQYF. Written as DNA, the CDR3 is TGCGCCAGCAGCCCCGGGGGGGCACCCCTCGAGCAGTACTTC.

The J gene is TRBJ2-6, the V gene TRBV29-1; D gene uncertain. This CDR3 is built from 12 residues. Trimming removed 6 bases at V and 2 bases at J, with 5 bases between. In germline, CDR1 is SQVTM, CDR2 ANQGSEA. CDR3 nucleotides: TGCAGCGTGAGTGCTGGGGCCAACGTCCTGACTTTC. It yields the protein CSVSAGANVLTF.

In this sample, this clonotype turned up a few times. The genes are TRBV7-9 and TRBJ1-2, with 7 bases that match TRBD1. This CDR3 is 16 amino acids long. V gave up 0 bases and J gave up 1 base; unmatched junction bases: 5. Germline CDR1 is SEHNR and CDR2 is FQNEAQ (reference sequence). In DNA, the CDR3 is TGTGCCAGCAGCTTAGCCCGGGACAGCCTTAACTATGGCTACACCTTC. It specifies CASSLARDSLNYGYTF.

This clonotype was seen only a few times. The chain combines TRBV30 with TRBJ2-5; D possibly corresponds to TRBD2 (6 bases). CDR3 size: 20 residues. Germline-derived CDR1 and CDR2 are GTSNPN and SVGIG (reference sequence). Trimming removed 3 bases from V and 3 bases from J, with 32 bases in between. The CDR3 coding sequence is TGTGCCTGGAGGGCGGGGATAGCCGCCGGGGGAAGCAGGATTAAAGAGACCCAGTACTTC. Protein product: CAWRAGIAAGGSRIKETQYF.

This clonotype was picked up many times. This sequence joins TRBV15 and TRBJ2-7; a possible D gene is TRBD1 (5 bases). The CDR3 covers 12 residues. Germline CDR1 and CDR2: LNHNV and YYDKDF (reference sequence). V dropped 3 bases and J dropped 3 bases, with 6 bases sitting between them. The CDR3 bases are TGTGCCACCAGCAGCGGACACTACGAGCAGTACTTC. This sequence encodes CATSSGHYEQYF.

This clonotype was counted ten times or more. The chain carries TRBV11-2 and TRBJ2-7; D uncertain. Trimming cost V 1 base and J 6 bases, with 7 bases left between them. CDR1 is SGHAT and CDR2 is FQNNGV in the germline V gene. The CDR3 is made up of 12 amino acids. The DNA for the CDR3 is TGTGCCAGCAGCTTAGGAAGGGTCGAGCAGTACTTC. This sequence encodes CASSLGRVEQYF.

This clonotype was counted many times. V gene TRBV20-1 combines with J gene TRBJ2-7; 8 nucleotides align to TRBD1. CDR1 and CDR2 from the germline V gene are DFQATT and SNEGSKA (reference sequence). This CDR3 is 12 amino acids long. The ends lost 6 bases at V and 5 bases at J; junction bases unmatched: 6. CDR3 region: CSARTGPNEQYF. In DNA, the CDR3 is TGCAGTGCAAGGACAGGGCCCAACGAGCAGTACTTC.

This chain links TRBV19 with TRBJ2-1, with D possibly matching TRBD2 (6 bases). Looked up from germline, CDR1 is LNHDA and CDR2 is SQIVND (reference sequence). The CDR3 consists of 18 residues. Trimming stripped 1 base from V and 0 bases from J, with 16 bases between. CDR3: CASSIAPGLPHSYNEQFF. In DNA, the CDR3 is TGTGCCAGTAGTATAGCCCCCGGACTACCTCACTCCTACAATGAGCAGTTCTTC.

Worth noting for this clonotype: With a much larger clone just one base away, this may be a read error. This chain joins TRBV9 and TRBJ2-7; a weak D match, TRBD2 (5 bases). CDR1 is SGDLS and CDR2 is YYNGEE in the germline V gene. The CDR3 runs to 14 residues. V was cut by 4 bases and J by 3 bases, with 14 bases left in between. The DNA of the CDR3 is TGTGCCAGCAGCTTAGATCCAGCGGACTACGAGCAGTACTTC. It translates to CASSLDPADYEQYF.